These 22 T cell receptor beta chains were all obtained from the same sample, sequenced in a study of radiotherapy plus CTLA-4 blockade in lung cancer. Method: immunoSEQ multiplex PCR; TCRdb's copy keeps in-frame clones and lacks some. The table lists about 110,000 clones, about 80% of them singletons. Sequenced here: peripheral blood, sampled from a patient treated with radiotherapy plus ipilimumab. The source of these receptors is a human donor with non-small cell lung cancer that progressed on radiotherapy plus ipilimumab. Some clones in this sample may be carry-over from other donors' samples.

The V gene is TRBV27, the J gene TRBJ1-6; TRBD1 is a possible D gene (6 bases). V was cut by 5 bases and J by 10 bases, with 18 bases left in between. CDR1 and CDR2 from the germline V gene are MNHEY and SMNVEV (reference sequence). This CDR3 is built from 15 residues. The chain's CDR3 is CASSPGWGARSPLHF. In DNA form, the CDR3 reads TGTGCCAGCAGTCCCGGCTGGGGGGCTAGATCACCCCTCCACTTT.

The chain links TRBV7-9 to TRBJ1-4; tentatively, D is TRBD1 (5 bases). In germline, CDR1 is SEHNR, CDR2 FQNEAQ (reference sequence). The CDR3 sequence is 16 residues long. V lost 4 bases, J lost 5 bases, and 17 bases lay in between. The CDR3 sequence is CASSSRPGLTNEKLFF. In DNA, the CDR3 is TGTGCCAGCAGCTCACGCCCGGGACTAACGAATGAAAAACTGTTTTTT.

DNA of the CDR3: TGCAGCGTTAAGTGGAGTGAAAAACTGTTTTTT. It translates to CSVKWSEKLFF. The rearrangement uses TRBV29-1 and TRBJ1-4; no clear D. The CDR3 loop spans 11 amino acids. CDR1 is SQVTM, CDR2 ANQGSEA, per germline. V was cut by 5 bases and J by 7 bases, with 8 bases left in between.

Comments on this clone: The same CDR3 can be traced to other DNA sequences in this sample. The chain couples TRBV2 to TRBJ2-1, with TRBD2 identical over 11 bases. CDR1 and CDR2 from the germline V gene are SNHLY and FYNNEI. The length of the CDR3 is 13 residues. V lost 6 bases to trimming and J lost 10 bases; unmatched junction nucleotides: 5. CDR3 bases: TGTGCCAGCAGGACTAGCGGGGTTGGAGAGCAGTTCTTC. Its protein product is CASRTSGVGEQFF.

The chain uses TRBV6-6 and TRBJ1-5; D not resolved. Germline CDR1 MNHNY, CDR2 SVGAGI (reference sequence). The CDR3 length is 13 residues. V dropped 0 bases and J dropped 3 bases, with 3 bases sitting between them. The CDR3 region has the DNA TGTGCCAGCAGTTACTCGATCAATCAGCCCCAGCATTTT. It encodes CASSYSINQPQHF.

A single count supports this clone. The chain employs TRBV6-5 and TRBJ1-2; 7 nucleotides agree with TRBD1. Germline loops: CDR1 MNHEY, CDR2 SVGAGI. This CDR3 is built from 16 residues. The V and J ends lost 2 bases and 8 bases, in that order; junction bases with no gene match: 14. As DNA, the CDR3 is TGTGCCAGCAGTTACAGTATCGGACAGGATAATTTGGGCTACACCTTC. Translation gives CASSYSIGQDNLGYTF.

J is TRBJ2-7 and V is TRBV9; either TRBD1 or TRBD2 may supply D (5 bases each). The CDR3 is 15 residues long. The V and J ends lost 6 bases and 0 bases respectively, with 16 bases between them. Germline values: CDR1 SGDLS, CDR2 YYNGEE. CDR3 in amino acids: CASNPSGTSSYEQYF. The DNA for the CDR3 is TGTGCCAGCAACCCTTCCGGGACGTCCTCCTACGAGCAGTACTTC.

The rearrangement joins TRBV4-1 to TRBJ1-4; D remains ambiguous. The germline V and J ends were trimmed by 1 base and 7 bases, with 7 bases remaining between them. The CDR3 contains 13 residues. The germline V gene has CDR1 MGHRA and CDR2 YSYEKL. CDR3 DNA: TGCGCCAGCAGCCAAGGGTCCTTTGAAAAACTGTTTTTT. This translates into CASSQGSFEKLFF.

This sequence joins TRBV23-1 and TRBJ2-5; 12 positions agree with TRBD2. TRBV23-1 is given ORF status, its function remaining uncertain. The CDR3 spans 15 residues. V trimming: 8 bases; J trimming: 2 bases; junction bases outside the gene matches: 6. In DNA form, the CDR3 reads TGCGCCAGCGGGACTAGCGGGCAGCGACAAGAGACCCAGTACTTC. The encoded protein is CASGTSGQRQETQYF.

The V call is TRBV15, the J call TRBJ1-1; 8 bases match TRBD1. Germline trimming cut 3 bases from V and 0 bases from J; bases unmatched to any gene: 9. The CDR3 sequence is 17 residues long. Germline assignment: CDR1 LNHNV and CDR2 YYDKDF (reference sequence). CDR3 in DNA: TGTGCCACCAGCAGCAGCCAGGGGGCAGGGGTGAACACTGAAGCTTTCTTT. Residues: CATSSSQGAGVNTEAFF.

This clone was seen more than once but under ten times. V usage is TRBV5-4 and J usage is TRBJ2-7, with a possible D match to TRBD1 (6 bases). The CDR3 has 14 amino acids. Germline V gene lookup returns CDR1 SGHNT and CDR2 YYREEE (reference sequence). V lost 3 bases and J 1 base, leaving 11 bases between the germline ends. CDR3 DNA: TGTGCCAGCAGCTCAAACAGGGATTCCTACGAGCAGTACTTC. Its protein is CASSSNRDSYEQYF.

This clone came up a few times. This CDR3 is CASSLTGYDSPLHF. The CDR3 DNA follows: TGTGCCAGCAGTTTGACAGGGTACGATTCACCCCTCCACTTT. The chain joins TRBV6-5 to TRBJ1-6; 7 nucleotides align to TRBD1. From germline, CDR1 is MNHEY and CDR2 SVGAGI. The CDR3 runs to 14 residues. The J segment lost 8 bases and the V segment lost 4 bases, leaving 5 bases of the junction unmatched.

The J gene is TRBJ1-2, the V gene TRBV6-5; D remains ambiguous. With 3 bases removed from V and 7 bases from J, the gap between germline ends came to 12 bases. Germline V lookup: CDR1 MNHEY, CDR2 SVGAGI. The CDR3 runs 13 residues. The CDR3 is CASSYIAGVGYTF. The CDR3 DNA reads TGTGCCAGCAGTTATATTGCCGGAGTTGGCTACACCTTC.

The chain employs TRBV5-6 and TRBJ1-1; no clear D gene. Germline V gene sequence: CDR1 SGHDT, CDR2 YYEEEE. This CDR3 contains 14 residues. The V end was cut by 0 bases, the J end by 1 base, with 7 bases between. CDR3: CASSLGGGNTEAFF. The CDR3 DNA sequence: TGTGCCAGCAGCTTGGGGGGAGGGAACACTGAAGCTTTCTTT.

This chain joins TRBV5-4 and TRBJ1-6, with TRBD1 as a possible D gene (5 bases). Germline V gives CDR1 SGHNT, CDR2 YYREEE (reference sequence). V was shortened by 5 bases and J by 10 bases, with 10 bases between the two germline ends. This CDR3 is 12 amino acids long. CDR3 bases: TGTGCCAGCAGTCCTGGGGGGTCACCCCTCCACTTT. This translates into CASSPGGSPLHF.

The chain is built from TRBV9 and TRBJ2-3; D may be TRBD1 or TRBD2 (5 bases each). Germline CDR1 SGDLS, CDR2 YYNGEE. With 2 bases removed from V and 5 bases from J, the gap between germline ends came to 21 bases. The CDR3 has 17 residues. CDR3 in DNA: TGTGCCAGCAGCGTCGGCCCGGGACCGGGTTACGAAGATACGCAGTATTTT. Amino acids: CASSVGPGPGYEDTQYF.

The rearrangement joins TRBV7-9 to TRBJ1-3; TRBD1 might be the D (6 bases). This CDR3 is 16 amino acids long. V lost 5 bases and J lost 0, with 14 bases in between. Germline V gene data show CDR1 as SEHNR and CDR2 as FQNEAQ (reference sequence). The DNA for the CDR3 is TGTGCCAGCAGCAATGGACAGCTGGTCTCTGGAAACACCATATATTTT. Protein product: CASSNGQLVSGNTIYF.

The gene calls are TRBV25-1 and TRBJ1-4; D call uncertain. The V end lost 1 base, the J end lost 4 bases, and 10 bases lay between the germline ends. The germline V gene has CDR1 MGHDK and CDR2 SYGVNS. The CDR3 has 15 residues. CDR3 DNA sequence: TGTGCCAGCAGTGAATTGTCAGGAGTTAATGAAAAACTGTTTTTT. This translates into CASSELSGVNEKLFF. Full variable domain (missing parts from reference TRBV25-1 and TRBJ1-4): EADIYQTPRYLVIGTGKKITLECSQTMGHDKMYWYQQDPGMELHLIHYSYGVNSTEKGDLSSESTVSRIRTEHFPLTLESARPSHTSQYLCASSELSGVNEKLFFGSGTQLSVL.

The chain's CDR3 is CASSPGVWTGPNYGYTF. The CDR3 coding sequence is TGTGCCAGCTCACCAGGTGTTTGGACAGGGCCAAACTATGGCTACACCTTC. The chain employs TRBV18 and TRBJ1-2; 8 positions match TRBD1. This CDR3 comprises 17 residues. Germline CDR1 is KGHSH and CDR2 is LQKENI. Unmatched junction bases numbered 10, after V lost 2 bases and J lost 2 bases. The full variable domain, completed using reference TRBV18 and TRBJ1-2, is NAGVMQNPRHLVRRRGQEARLRCSPMKGHSHVYWYRQLPEEGLKFMVYLQKENIIDESGMPKERFSAEFPKEGPSILRIQQVVRGDSAAYFCASSPGVWTGPNYGYTFGSGTRLTVV.

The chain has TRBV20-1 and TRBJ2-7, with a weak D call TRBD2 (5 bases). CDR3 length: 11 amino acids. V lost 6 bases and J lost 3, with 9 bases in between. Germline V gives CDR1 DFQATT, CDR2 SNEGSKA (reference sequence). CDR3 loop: CSATRVYEQYF. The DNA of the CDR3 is TGCAGTGCCACGCGGGTCTACGAGCAGTACTTC.

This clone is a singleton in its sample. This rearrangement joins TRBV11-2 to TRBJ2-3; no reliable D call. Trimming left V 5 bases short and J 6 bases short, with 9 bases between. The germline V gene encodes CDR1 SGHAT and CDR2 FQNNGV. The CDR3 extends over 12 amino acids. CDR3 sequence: CASSRNRDTQYF. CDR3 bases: TGTGCCAGCAGCAGGAATCGCGATACGCAGTATTTT.

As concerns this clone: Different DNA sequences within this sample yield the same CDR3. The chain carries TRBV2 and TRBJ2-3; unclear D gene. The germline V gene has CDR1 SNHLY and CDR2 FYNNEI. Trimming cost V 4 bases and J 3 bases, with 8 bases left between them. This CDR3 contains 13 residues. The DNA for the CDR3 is TGTGCCAGCAGTGTGTTGAGGACAGATACGCAGTATTTT. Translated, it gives CASSVLRTDTQYF.